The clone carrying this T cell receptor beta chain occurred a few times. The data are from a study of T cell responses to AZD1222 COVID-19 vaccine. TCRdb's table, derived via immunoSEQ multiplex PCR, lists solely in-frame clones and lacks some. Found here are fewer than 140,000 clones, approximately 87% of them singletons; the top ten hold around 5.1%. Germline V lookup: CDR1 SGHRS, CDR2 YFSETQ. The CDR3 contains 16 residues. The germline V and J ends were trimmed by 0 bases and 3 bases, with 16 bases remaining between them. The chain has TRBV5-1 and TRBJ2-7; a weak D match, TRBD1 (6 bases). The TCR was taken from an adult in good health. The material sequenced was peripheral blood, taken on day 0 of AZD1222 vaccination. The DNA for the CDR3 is TGCGCCAGCAGCTTGGCCGTAGACAGGCCTTTCTACGAGCAGTACTTC. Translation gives CASSLAVDRPFYEQYF.